Listed below are T cell receptor beta chains from one sample, sequenced in a study of T-cell memory formation after mild COVID-19. TCRdb passed the 5' RACE reads through MiXCR, listing each CDR3 protein once. The table has hundreds of thousands of distinct CDR3 sequences, around 17% seen once; the top ten hold approximately 12%. Sequencing was done on a sample of PBMCs or a T cell subset sorted from them (not recorded which). All receptors derive from an adult woman who had mild COVID-19 (a few samples of this study predate the infection). Cell type and time point are not known. The CDR3 runs from the conserved cysteine through the conserved F or W.

V | CDR3
TRBV5-1 | CASSLGDGSSGNTIYF
TRBV6-5 | CASSLGLAGGLMGEQYF
TRBV12-3/TRBV12-4 | CASSFPWTSGIDEQFF
TRBV5-1 | CASSEQGLHQPQHF
TRBV12-3/TRBV12-4 | CASSFGQYGYTF
TRBV5-1 | CASSLAPRGAGQETQYF
TRBV11-3 | CASSEGTGVHYLDYEQYF
TRBV5-1 | CASSLQGVDGETQYF
TRBV6-2/TRBV6-3 | CASSYVGYNEQFF
TRBV7-9 | CASSGRGLAGAPKETQYF
TRBV9 | CASSAPLEETQYF
TRBV19 | CATSGLVFGEQYF
TRBV3-1 | CASSQAAAGGPGTGELFF
TRBV5-1 | CASSVAGTSDSHNEQFF
TRBV7-8 | CASSRVDQPQHF
TRBV6-5 | CAIAGLAANTGELFF
TRBV4-1 | CASSQRPTRTGIYEQYF
TRBV2 | CASSGRASYEQYF
TRBV20-1 | CSARPPGRNNQPQHF
TRBV5-4 | CASSLALRDRHNEQFF
TRBV9 | CASSGRNDEPETQYF
TRBV12-3/TRBV12-4 | CASRRSGNTIYF
TRBV10-3 | CAISRQGEDPEQYF
TRBV7-9 | CASIGLVGVDEQFF
TRBV5-1 | CASSGEQGNTEAFF
TRBV7-9 | CASSLAGKEQYF
TRBV29-1 | CSVEGSRPGANVLTF
TRBV20-1 | CSARDRGTARLFYGYTF
TRBV11-2 | CASSPGSGDEQFF
TRBV6-1 | CASSEPLLTVDTGELFF
TRBV27 | CASGLSGVSYGELFF
TRBV9 | CASSGGGTANTEAFF
TRBV7-2 | CASRQGPSGRGPIYF
TRBV18 | CASSPQIGRYNEQFF
TRBV7-3 | CASSPSGGAVETQYF
TRBV29-1 | CSVWNTGELFF
TRBV18 | CASSLETGGEAFF
TRBV7-9 | CASSFDRAGNTIYF
TRBV19 | CASSPQGGQETQYF
TRBV12-3/TRBV12-4 | CASSLPDRGRGYTF
TRBV20-1 | CSATGLLRGEQFF
TRBV29-1 | CSVAGGAGQPQHF
TRBV24-1 | CATSDSPTADTQYF
TRBV29-1 | CSVGGQGKAYEQYF
TRBV12-3/TRBV12-4 | CASSLAGLAGRNEQFF
TRBV29-1 | CSVVTSGRVTDTQYF
TRBV29-1 | CSVAQYRASYEQYF